The rows below give T cell receptor beta chains drawn from one sample of a study of blood T cell repertoires in COVID-19. The assay was immunoSEQ multiplex PCR, and TCRdb's table has in-frame clones only and misses some. In the table there are about 230,000 clones, 85% to 90% of which are singletons. The sequenced sample was peripheral blood. All receptors come from a man in his fifties or sixties with COVID-19, enrolled during active disease. CDR3s include the opening cysteine and the closing phenylalanine or tryptophan. Each record gives: clone size, D gene, J gene, V gene, CDR3 DNA, CDR3 protein. A D gene is named only where the DNA matches it firmly. The size entry is marked missing in some rows and otherwise reads once, few, many or a size class.

clone_size: .
d_call: .
j_call: TRBJ1-5
v_call: TRBV30
cdr3_nt: TGTGCCTGGTCCGGGACAAATTCCGCGGGTCAGCCCCAGCATTTT
cdr3_aa: CAWSGTNSAGQPQHF

clone_size: .
d_call: TRBD1
j_call: TRBJ2-3
v_call: TRBV7-7
cdr3_nt: TGTGCTAGCAGCTACCGGGACAGGGAAGGTACGCAGTATTTT
cdr3_aa: CASSYRDREGTQYF

clone_size: .
d_call: .
j_call: TRBJ2-7
v_call: TRBV19
cdr3_nt: TGTGCCAGTAGTATTTCGGGATACGAGCAGTACTTC
cdr3_aa: CASSISGYEQYF

clone_size: .
d_call: TRBD2
j_call: TRBJ2-1
v_call: TRBV6-5
cdr3_nt: TGTGCCAGCAGGAGGGAGGGTTACAATGAGCAGTTCTTC
cdr3_aa: CASRREGYNEQFF

clone_size: .
d_call: .
j_call: TRBJ1-1
v_call: TRBV12-3/TRBV12-4
cdr3_nt: TGTGCCAGCAGTTTAATGGCCACTGAAGCTTTCTTT
cdr3_aa: CASSLMATEAFF

clone_size: .
d_call: TRBD1
j_call: TRBJ1-2
v_call: TRBV6-1
cdr3_nt: TGTGCCAGCAGTGACCGGGACAGGGGGGGGATTAGGCAGGGCTACACCTTC
cdr3_aa: CASSDRDRGGIRQGYTF

clone_size: .
d_call: TRBD2
j_call: TRBJ2-6
v_call: TRBV5-4
cdr3_nt: TGTGCCACCCCAGCGGGAGGGGCCAACGTCCTGACTTTC
cdr3_aa: CATPAGGANVLTF

clone_size: .
d_call: .
j_call: TRBJ2-3
v_call: TRBV5-4
cdr3_nt: TGTGCCAGCAGCTTGCGGGTGCAAAGCACAGATACGCAGTATTTT
cdr3_aa: CASSLRVQSTDTQYF

clone_size: .
d_call: .
j_call: TRBJ2-3
v_call: TRBV9
cdr3_nt: TGTGCCAGCAGCGTTGAGGCTAGCACAGATACGCAGTATTTT
cdr3_aa: CASSVEASTDTQYF

clone_size: .
d_call: .
j_call: TRBJ2-5
v_call: TRBV3-1/TRBV3-2
cdr3_nt: TGTGCCAGCAGCTCCAGGGTGGTGGAGACCCAGTACTTC
cdr3_aa: CASSSRVVETQYF

clone_size: .
d_call: TRBD1
j_call: TRBJ1-1
v_call: TRBV7-9
cdr3_nt: TGTGCCAGCAGCTTAGGGGACAGTAGGGGACGTGCTTTCTTT
cdr3_aa: CASSLGDSRGRAFF

clone_size: .
d_call: TRBD1
j_call: TRBJ1-3
v_call: TRBV15
cdr3_nt: TGTGCCACCAGCCTCGCCAGGGGGTCTGGAAACACCATATATTTT
cdr3_aa: CATSLARGSGNTIYF

clone_size: .
d_call: TRBD1
j_call: TRBJ2-7
v_call: TRBV27
cdr3_nt: TGTGCCAGCAGCACAACCGACAGGGCCTACGAGCAGTACTTC
cdr3_aa: CASSTTDRAYEQYF

clone_size: .
d_call: TRBD2
j_call: TRBJ2-1
v_call: TRBV7-7
cdr3_nt: TGTGCCAGCAGCTTAACGTCGTCGGGACTAGCGGGGGTTAGCTCCTACAATGAGCAGTTCTTC
cdr3_aa: CASSLTSSGLAGVSSYNEQFF

clone_size: .
d_call: .
j_call: TRBJ1-2
v_call: TRBV3-1/TRBV3-2
cdr3_nt: TGTGCCAGCAGCCAACATACAACCTCATATGGCTACACCTTC
cdr3_aa: CASSQHTTSYGYTF

clone_size: .
d_call: .
j_call: TRBJ2-7
v_call: TRBV7-8
cdr3_nt: TGTGCCAGCAGCTTAGAGCTTGACCGGGGCGAGCAGTACTTC
cdr3_aa: CASSLELDRGEQYF

clone_size: .
d_call: .
j_call: TRBJ1-6
v_call: TRBV7-2
cdr3_nt: TGTGCCAGCAGCTTAGGACAGTTAAATTCGCCCCTCCACTTT
cdr3_aa: CASSLGQLNSPLHF

clone_size: .
d_call: .
j_call: TRBJ2-1
v_call: TRBV10-3
cdr3_nt: TGTGCCATACGGGGGGCCCGCAATGAGCAGTTCTTC
cdr3_aa: CAIRGARNEQFF

clone_size: .
d_call: TRBD1
j_call: TRBJ1-4
v_call: TRBV9
cdr3_nt: TGTGCCAGCAGCGGAAGGGGGCTCGGTGAAAAACTGTTTTTT
cdr3_aa: CASSGRGLGEKLFF

clone_size: .
d_call: .
j_call: TRBJ1-4
v_call: TRBV19
cdr3_nt: TGTGCCAGTAGTCGGGGATACGCAACTAATGAAAAACTGTTTTTT
cdr3_aa: CASSRGYATNEKLFF

clone_size: .
d_call: .
j_call: TRBJ2-7
v_call: TRBV9
cdr3_nt: TGTGCCAGCAGCGTAGGTAGGGGTGAGCAGTACTTC
cdr3_aa: CASSVGRGEQYF

clone_size: .
d_call: TRBD1
j_call: TRBJ1-3
v_call: TRBV4-2
cdr3_nt: TGTGCCAGCAGCGAAGACAGGGTCAATGGAAACACCATATATTTT
cdr3_aa: CASSEDRVNGNTIYF

clone_size: .
d_call: .
j_call: TRBJ2-2
v_call: TRBV7-9
cdr3_nt: TGTGCCAGCAGCTTACATCGGGAGATCGGGGAGCTGTTTTTT
cdr3_aa: CASSLHREIGELFF

clone_size: few
d_call: .
j_call: TRBJ1-2
v_call: TRBV9
cdr3_nt: TGTGCCAGCAGCGTCGAGGGCACCGAACGTGGCTACACCTTC
cdr3_aa: CASSVEGTERGYTF

clone_size: .
d_call: .
j_call: TRBJ1-4
v_call: TRBV5-1
cdr3_nt: TGCGCCAGCAGCCCGAGGCAGGGGCGAGATGAAAAACTGTTTTTT
cdr3_aa: CASSPRQGRDEKLFF

clone_size: .
d_call: TRBD1
j_call: TRBJ2-7
v_call: TRBV7-6
cdr3_nt: TGTGCCAGCAGCTTAATTGGGGACAGGGGGCGCGGCGAGCAGTACTTC
cdr3_aa: CASSLIGDRGRGEQYF

clone_size: .
d_call: TRBD2
j_call: TRBJ2-3
v_call: TRBV6-5
cdr3_nt: TGTGCCAGCCATAGCGGGTTTAGCACAGATACGCAGTATTTT
cdr3_aa: CASHSGFSTDTQYF

clone_size: once
d_call: .
j_call: TRBJ1-5
v_call: TRBV30
cdr3_nt: TGTGCCTGGGCCCTTGTGGGGGGTCAGCCCCAGCATTTT
cdr3_aa: CAWALVGGQPQHF

clone_size: .
d_call: TRBD1
j_call: TRBJ1-2
v_call: TRBV6-5
cdr3_nt: TGTGCCAGCAGTTCCCAGGGGGATTTAAGGTACACCTTC
cdr3_aa: CASSSQGDLRYTF

clone_size: .
d_call: .
j_call: TRBJ1-1
v_call: TRBV12-3/TRBV12-4
cdr3_nt: TGTGCCAGCAGGGGGACTAGCTCTGAAGCTTTCTTT
cdr3_aa: CASRGTSSEAFF

clone_size: .
d_call: TRBD2
j_call: TRBJ2-6
v_call: TRBV5-1
cdr3_nt: TGCGCCAGCAGCTTGGGACTAGCGGGATTTGGCTCTGGGGCCAACGTCCTGACTTTC
cdr3_aa: CASSLGLAGFGSGANVLTF

clone_size: .
d_call: TRBD1
j_call: TRBJ1-5
v_call: TRBV28
cdr3_nt: TGTGCCAGCAGTGACGGGACAGGGGGGCATCGGCCCCAGCATTTT
cdr3_aa: CASSDGTGGHRPQHF